The 16 T cell receptor beta chains below all came from one sample that was sequenced in a study of blood T cell repertoires in COVID-19. Sequencing used immunoSEQ multiplex PCR; TCRdb keeps in-frame clones, though not all of them. The sample has 200,000 to 250,000 clones, 70% to 85% seen once; the top ten hold 9.5% to 10%. The sequenced material came from peripheral blood. These receptor sequences come from a man aged 45-60 years with active or convalescent COVID-19.

For the CDR3, the DNA is TGTGCCAGCAGCAGCGGGGGGGCGCCAGATACGCAGTATTTT. Amino acid sequence: CASSSGGAPDTQYF. The chain couples TRBV6-6 to TRBJ2-3, with TRBD2 identical over 10 bases. The germline CDR1 and CDR2 sequences are MNHNY and SVGAGI (reference sequence). The CDR3 spans 14 residues. The V gene end was trimmed by 6 bases and the J gene end by 4 bases; junction bases not matched to a gene: 4.

In DNA, the CDR3 is TGTGCCAGCAGTTTAAAGAAGGGACAGAACACCGGGGAGCTGTTTTTT. Translation: CASSLKKGQNTGELFF. The chain uses TRBV28 and TRBJ2-2; maybe TRBD1 (6 bases). V shed 2 bases and J shed 1 base, with 11 bases lying between them. This CDR3 has 16 residues. Germline CDR1 and CDR2: MDHEN and SYDVKM.

This chain joins TRBV10-1 and TRBJ2-7, with 8 bases aligning to TRBD1. Losses at the gene ends were 2 bases for V and 4 bases for J; bases not matched to a gene: 7. The germline gives CDR1 WNHNN, CDR2 SYGVQD (reference sequence). The length of the CDR3 is 15 residues. As DNA, the CDR3 is TGCGCCAGCAGTGAGATCCGGACAGGGACTTACGAGCAGTACGTC. Residues: CASSEIRTGTYEQYV.

The rearrangement links TRBV18 to TRBJ2-3, with 10 bases identical to TRBD1. Germline CDR1 reads KGHSH; CDR2 reads LQKENI. The junction had 6 bases not matched to a gene; V was cut back by 5 bases and J by 4 bases. The CDR3 sequence is 15 residues long. Written as DNA, the CDR3 is TGTGCCAGCTCATCGACAGGGGGCGAGGCAGATACGCAGTATTTT. Amino acids: CASSSTGGEADTQYF.

The chain couples TRBV5-1 to TRBJ1-1; D may be TRBD1 (5 bases). The CDR3 has 12 residues. V dropped 0 bases and J dropped 8 bases, with 8 bases sitting between them. Germline V gene sequence: CDR1 SGHRS, CDR2 YFSETQ. The CDR3 is CASSLVQGEAFF. Written as DNA, the CDR3 is TGCGCCAGCAGCTTGGTTCAGGGAGAAGCTTTCTTT.

This clone turned up a few times. This rearrangement joins TRBV27 to TRBJ2-3, with 8 bases aligning to TRBD2. The CDR3 has 15 residues. V lost 6 bases, J lost 4 bases, and 9 bases stayed unmatched. CDR1 is MNHEY and CDR2 is SMNVEV in the germline V gene (reference sequence). CDR3 nucleotides: TGTGCCAGCAGCCTAGCCGGGACTAGAGCAGATACGCAGTATTTT. Translation: CASSLAGTRADTQYF.

This clone appeared once. The rearrangement links TRBV20-1 to TRBJ2-7, with TRBD1 as a possible D gene (6 bases). Germline V CDR1 and CDR2: DFQATT, SNEGSKA (reference sequence). CDR3 size: 11 residues. V was clipped by 4 bases and J by 6 bases, with 10 bases between them. The CDR3: CSANRVPEQYV. The CDR3 DNA follows: TGCAGTGCTAACAGGGTGCCCGAGCAGTACGTC.

This clone occurred a few times. The rearrangement uses TRBV29-1 and TRBJ1-4; 9 nucleotides line up with TRBD1. Germline-derived CDR1 and CDR2 are SQVTM and ANQGSEA. The CDR3 runs to 13 residues. Trimming at V came to 7 bases and at J to 5 bases, leaving 5 bases not matched to a gene. CDR3 DNA: TGCAGCGGGGGGACAGGGTGGAATGAAAAACTGTTTTTT. Its translation: CSGGTGWNEKLFF.

The CDR3 here is CASSATSASTDTQYF. CDR3 bases: TGTGCCAGCAGCGCGACTAGCGCCAGCACAGATACGCAGTATTTT. The chain recombines TRBV14 with TRBJ2-3, with 8 bases matching TRBD2. There are 15 residues in the CDR3. The trim removed 5 bases at V and 0 bases at J, leaving 4 bases unmatched. Germline loops: CDR1 SGHDN, CDR2 FVKESK.

The chain is built from TRBV11-2 and TRBJ2-7; a possible D gene is TRBD2 (5 bases). The germline V gene encodes CDR1 SGHAT and CDR2 FQNNGV. V lost 3 bases, J lost 2 bases, and 14 bases lay in between. The CDR3 consists of 15 residues. DNA of the CDR3: TGTGCCAGCAGCTTCGTGAACGGGAACGCCTACGAGCAGTACTTC. This sequence encodes CASSFVNGNAYEQYF.

This clone has a single count. J is TRBJ2-5 and V is TRBV5-4; D gene ambiguous. The CDR3 runs to 13 residues. Per germline, CDR1 SGHNT and CDR2 YYREEE (reference sequence). Deletions cut 0 bases from V and 1 base from J, with 4 bases between. The DNA of the CDR3 is TGTGCCAGCAGCTTGGAGCTCCAAGAGACCCAGTACTTC. As protein: CASSLELQETQYF.

The gene calls are TRBV27 and TRBJ2-7, with D possibly matching TRBD2 (6 bases). CDR3 size: 15 residues. The V end was cut by 5 bases, the J end by 0 bases, with 14 bases between. Germline loops: CDR1 MNHEY, CDR2 SMNVEV (reference sequence). CDR3 DNA: TGTGCCAGCAGTCCGTTAACTAGCCTCTCCTACGAGCAGTACTTC. Amino acids: CASSPLTSLSYEQYF.

The genes are TRBV11-2 and TRBJ2-5; 7 bases agree with TRBD2. The CDR3 is 17 residues long. The germline gives CDR1 SGHAT, CDR2 FQNNGV. Germline trimming cut 1 base from V and 3 bases from J; bases unmatched to any gene: 11. The chain's CDR3 is CASSLARAPRGEETQYF. Here the CDR3 DNA reads TGTGCCAGCAGCTTAGCGCGGGCCCCCCGGGGGGAAGAGACCCAGTACTTC.

The chain has TRBV7-3 and TRBJ2-1; TRBD2 matches at 11 bases. The germline gives CDR1 SGHTA, CDR2 FQGTGA. The CDR3 is made up of 16 amino acids. Trimming took 1 base from V and 2 from J; bases not matched to a gene: 1. This CDR3 is CASSLIAGGTYNEQFF. Written as DNA, the CDR3 is TGTGCCAGCAGCTTAATAGCGGGAGGGACCTACAATGAGCAGTTCTTC. Together with reference TRBV7-3 and TRBJ2-1, the CDR3 gives the full variable domain: GAGVSQTPSNKVTEKGKYVELRCDPISGHTALYWYRQSLGQGPEFLIYFQGTGAADDSGLPNDRFFAVRPEGSVSTLKIQRTERGDSAVYLCASSLIAGGTYNEQFFGPGTRLTVL.

Remarks on this clone: In the same sample, other DNA sequences code for this CDR3. The chain has TRBV9 and TRBJ1-2, with D possibly being TRBD1 (5 bases). CDR1 and CDR2 from the germline V gene are SGDLS and YYNGEE. With 0 bases removed from V and 1 base from J, the gap between germline ends came to 7 bases. This CDR3 has 14 amino acids. The CDR3 coding sequence is TGTGCCAGCAGCGTAGGTAGGGGTAACTATGGCTACACCTTC. Its translation: CASSVGRGNYGYTF.

The chain's CDR3 is CASSPSGQVNSPLHF. For the CDR3, the DNA is TGTGCCAGCAGCCCGTCGGGACAGGTGAATTCACCCCTCCACTTT. This chain uses TRBV7-8 with TRBJ1-6, with 8 bases identical to TRBD1. This CDR3 is built from 15 residues. Germline trimming cut 5 bases from V and 7 bases from J; bases unmatched to any gene: 7. Per the germline V gene, CDR1 is SGHVS and CDR2 is FQNEAQ.